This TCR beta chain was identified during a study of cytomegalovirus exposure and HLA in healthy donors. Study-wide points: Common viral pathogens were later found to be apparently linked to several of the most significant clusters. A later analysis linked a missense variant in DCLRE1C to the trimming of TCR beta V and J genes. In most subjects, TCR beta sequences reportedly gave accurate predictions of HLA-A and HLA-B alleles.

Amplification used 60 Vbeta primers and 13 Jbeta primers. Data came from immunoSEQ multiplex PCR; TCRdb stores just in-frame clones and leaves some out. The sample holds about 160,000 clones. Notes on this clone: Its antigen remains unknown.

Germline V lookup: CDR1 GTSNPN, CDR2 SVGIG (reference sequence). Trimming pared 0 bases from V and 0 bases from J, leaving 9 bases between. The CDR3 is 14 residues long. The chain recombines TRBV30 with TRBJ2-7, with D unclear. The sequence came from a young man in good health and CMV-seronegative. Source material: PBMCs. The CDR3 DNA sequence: TGTGCCTGGAGTGTGCCGTACTCCTCCTACGAGCAGTACTTC. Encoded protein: CAWSVPYSSYEQYF.